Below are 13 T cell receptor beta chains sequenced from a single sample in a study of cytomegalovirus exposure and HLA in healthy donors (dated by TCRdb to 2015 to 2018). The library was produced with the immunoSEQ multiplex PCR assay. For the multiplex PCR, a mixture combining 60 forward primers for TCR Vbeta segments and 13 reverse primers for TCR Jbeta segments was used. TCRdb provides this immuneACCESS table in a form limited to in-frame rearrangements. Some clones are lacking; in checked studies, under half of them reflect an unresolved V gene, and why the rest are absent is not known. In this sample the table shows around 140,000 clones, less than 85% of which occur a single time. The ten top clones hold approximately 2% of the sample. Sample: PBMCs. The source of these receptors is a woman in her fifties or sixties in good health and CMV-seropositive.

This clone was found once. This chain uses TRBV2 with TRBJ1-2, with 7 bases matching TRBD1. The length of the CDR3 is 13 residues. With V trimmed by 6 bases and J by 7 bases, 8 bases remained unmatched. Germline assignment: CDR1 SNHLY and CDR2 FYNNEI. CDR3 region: CASSLTGLGGYTF. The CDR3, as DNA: TGTGCCAGCAGCTTGACAGGGTTGGGTGGCTACACCTTC. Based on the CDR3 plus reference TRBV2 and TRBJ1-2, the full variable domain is EPEVTQTPSHQVTQMGQEVILRCVPISNHLYFYWYRQILGQKVEFLVSFYNNEISEKSEIFDDQFSVERPDGSNFTLKIRSTKLEDSAMYFCASSLTGLGGYTFGSGTRLTVV.

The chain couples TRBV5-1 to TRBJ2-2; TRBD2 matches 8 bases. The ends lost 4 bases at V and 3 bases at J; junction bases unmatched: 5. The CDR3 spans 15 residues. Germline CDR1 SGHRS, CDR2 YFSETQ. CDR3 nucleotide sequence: TGCGCCAGCAGCGGCGGGGGGACGTACACCGGGGAGCTGTTTTTT. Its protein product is CASSGGGTYTGELFF.

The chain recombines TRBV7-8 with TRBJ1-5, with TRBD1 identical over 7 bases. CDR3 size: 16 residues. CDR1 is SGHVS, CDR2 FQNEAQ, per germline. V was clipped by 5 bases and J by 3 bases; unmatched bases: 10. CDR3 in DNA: TGTGCCAGCAGCCCCCGGGGCAGGGGGGACAATCAGCCCCAGCATTTT. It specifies CASSPRGRGDNQPQHF.

In DNA, the CDR3 is TGTGCCAGCCGGGAAATTACCGAGACCCAGTACTTC. Protein sequence: CASREITETQYF. The V gene is TRBV11-2, the J gene TRBJ2-5, with D possibly TRBD2 on 5 matching bases. CDR3 length: 12 residues. Trimming took 8 bases from V and 5 from J, leaving 12 bases between them. From germline, CDR1 is SGHAT and CDR2 FQNNGV.

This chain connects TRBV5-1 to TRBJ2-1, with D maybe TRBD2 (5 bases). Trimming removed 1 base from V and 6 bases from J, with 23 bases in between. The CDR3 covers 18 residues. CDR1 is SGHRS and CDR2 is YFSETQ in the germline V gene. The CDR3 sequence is CASSLSRYYGVEVNEQFF. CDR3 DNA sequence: TGCGCCAGCAGCTTGTCCCGATATTACGGGGTCGAGGTCAATGAGCAGTTCTTC.

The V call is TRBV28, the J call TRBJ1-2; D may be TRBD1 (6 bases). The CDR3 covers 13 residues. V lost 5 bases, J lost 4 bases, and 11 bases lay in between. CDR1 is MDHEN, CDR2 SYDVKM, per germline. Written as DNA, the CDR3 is TGTGCCAGCAGTCGCCCGGACAGCTATGGCTACACCTTC. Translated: CASSRPDSYGYTF.

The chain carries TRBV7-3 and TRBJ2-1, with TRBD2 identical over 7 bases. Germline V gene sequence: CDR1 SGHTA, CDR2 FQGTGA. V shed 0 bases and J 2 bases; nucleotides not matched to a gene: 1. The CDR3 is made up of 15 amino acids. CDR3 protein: CASSLTRETYNEQFF. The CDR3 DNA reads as TGTGCCAGCAGCTTAACGCGGGAGACCTACAATGAGCAGTTCTTC.

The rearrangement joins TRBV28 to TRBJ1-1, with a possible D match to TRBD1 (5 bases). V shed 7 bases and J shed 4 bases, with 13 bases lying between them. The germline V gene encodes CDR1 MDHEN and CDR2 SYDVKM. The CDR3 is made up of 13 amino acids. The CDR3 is CASTPQGGTEAFF. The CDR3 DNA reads TGTGCCAGCACTCCTCAGGGAGGCACTGAAGCTTTCTTT.

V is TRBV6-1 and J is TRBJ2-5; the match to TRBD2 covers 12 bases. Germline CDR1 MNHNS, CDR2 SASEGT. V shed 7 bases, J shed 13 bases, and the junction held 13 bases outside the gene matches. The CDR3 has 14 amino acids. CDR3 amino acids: CASKFGLAGQGGYF. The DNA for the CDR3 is TGTGCCAGCAAATTCGGACTAGCGGGGCAAGGGGGGTACTTC.

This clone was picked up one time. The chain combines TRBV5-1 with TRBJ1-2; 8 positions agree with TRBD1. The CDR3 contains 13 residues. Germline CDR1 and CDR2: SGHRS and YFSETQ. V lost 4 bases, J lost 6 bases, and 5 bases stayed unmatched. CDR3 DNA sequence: TGCGCCAGCAGCCAAGGACAGGGCCATGGCTACACCTTC. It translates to CASSQGQGHGYTF.

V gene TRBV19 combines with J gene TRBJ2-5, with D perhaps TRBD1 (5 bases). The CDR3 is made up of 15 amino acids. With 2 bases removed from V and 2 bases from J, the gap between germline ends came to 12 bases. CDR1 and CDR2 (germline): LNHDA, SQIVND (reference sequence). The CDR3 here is CASSITGRTQETQYF. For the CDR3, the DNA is TGTGCCAGTAGTATAACGGGCAGGACACAAGAGACCCAGTACTTC.

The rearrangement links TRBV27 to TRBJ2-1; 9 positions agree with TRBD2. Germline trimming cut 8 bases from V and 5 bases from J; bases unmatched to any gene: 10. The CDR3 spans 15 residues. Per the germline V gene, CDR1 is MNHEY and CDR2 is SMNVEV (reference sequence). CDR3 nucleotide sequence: TGTGCCAGCCGAGGGGCGGGAGGGCCACACAATGAGCAGTTCTTC. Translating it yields CASRGAGGPHNEQFF.

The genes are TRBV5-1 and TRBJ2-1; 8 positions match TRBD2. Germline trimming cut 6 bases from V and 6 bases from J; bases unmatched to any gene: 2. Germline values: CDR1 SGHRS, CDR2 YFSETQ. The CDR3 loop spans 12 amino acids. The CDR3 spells CASNLAGNEQFF. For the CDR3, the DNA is TGCGCCAGCAACCTAGCGGGCAATGAGCAGTTCTTC.